A selection of T cell receptor beta chains follows, all from one sample in a study of T cells in Graves' hyperthyroidism and ophthalmopathy. TCRdb reprocessed the multiplex PCR reads via MiXCR and lists one record per CDR3 protein. The data show hundreds of thousands of distinct CDR3 sequences, approximately 15% seen once. The sequencing sample was made of blood. The receptors here all came from a woman between 18 and 29 years old with Graves' hyperthyroidism. CDR3s include the opening cysteine and the closing phenylalanine or tryptophan. Each record gives: V gene, clone size, D gene, J gene, CDR3 protein, CDR3 DNA. The D gene is left open where the match is weak. The size entry is marked missing in some rows and otherwise reads once, few, many or a size class.

v_call: TRBV18
clone_size: few
d_call: TRBD1
j_call: TRBJ1-3
cdr3_aa: CASSPGQKSGNTIYF
cdr3_nt: TGTGCCAGCTCGCCGGGACAGAAGTCTGGAAACACCATATATTTT

v_call: TRBV20-1
clone_size: few
d_call: -
j_call: TRBJ2-2
cdr3_aa: CSVRAGHTGELFF
cdr3_nt: TGCAGTGTACGGGCGGGGCACACCGGGGAGCTGTTTTTT

v_call: TRBV7-9
clone_size: many
d_call: TRBD2
j_call: TRBJ2-1
cdr3_aa: CASSLSGSGAYNEQFF
cdr3_nt: TGTGCCAGCAGCCTCAGCGGGAGCGGTGCCTACAATGAGCAGTTCTTC

v_call: TRBV30
clone_size: -
d_call: -
j_call: TRBJ2-2
cdr3_aa: CASNRVLTGELFF
cdr3_nt: TGTGCCTCGAACCGGGTCCTCACCGGGGAGCTGTTTTTT

v_call: TRBV7-8
clone_size: many
d_call: TRBD2
j_call: TRBJ2-2
cdr3_aa: CASSLGRVSGSYHTGELFF
cdr3_nt: TGTGCCAGCAGCTTAGGTCGAGTTAGCGGGAGCTATCACACCGGGGAGCTGTTTTTT

v_call: TRBV27
clone_size: -
d_call: -
j_call: TRBJ2-3
cdr3_aa: CASSGVLTDTQYF
cdr3_nt: TGTGCCAGCTCAGGGGTCCTCACAGATACGCAGTATTTT

v_call: TRBV20-1
clone_size: few
d_call: -
j_call: TRBJ2-5
cdr3_aa: CSARDVRAETQYF
cdr3_nt: TGCAGTGCTAGAGATGTCCGGGCAGAGACCCAGTACTTC

v_call: TRBV2
clone_size: many
d_call: TRBD2
j_call: TRBJ2-7
cdr3_aa: CASSHGTSGRSYEQYF
cdr3_nt: TGTGCCAGCAGCCACGGGACTAGCGGGCGGTCCTACGAGCAGTACTTC

v_call: TRBV24-1
clone_size: many
d_call: -
j_call: TRBJ1-2
cdr3_aa: CATSDPDRTYGYTF
cdr3_nt: TGTGCCACCAGTGACCCTGACAGGACATATGGCTACACCTTC

v_call: TRBV3-1
clone_size: -
d_call: -
j_call: TRBJ2-3
cdr3_aa: CASSQLGPGDTQYF
cdr3_nt: TGTGCCAGCAGCCAACTGGGCCCGGGGGATACGCAGTATTTT

v_call: TRBV7-3
clone_size: many
d_call: TRBD1
j_call: TRBJ1-6
cdr3_aa: CASSSPGGPLHF
cdr3_nt: TGTGCCAGCAGCTCCCCAGGGGGACCCCTCCACTTT

v_call: TRBV13
clone_size: many
d_call: TRBD1
j_call: TRBJ2-1
cdr3_aa: CASSFPSGGDYNEQFF
cdr3_nt: TGTGCCAGCAGCTTCCCCTCAGGGGGCGACTACAATGAGCAGTTCTTC

v_call: TRBV7-2
clone_size: many
d_call: TRBD2
j_call: TRBJ2-1
cdr3_aa: CASSLEGTSQFF
cdr3_nt: TGTGCCAGCAGCTTAGAAGGGACTAGCCAGTTCTTC

v_call: TRBV29-1
clone_size: -
d_call: TRBD1
j_call: TRBJ2-1
cdr3_aa: CSVEEAGGKVYEQFF
cdr3_nt: TGCAGCGTTGAAGAGGCAGGGGGCAAGGTTTATGAGCAGTTCTTC

v_call: TRBV24-1
clone_size: few
d_call: TRBD1
j_call: TRBJ2-1
cdr3_aa: CATRDRGVGNEQFF
cdr3_nt: TGTGCCACCAGGGACAGGGGAGTGGGGAATGAGCAGTTCTTC

v_call: TRBV6-2/TRBV6-3
clone_size: many
d_call: TRBD2
j_call: TRBJ2-1
cdr3_aa: CASSSLLAGGRYNEQFF
cdr3_nt: TGTGCCAGCAGTTCACTATTAGCGGGGGGCCGATACAATGAGCAGTTCTTC

v_call: TRBV30
clone_size: -
d_call: TRBD2
j_call: TRBJ2-1
cdr3_aa: CAWRPSLTSGRIYNEQFF
cdr3_nt: TGTGCCTGGAGGCCCTCCCTGACTAGCGGGAGGATCTACAATGAGCAGTTCTTC

v_call: TRBV29-1
clone_size: -
d_call: TRBD1
j_call: TRBJ2-1
cdr3_aa: CSVAGTGKLSSYNEQFF
cdr3_nt: TGCAGCGTTGCCGGGACAGGGAAATTAAGCTCCTACAATGAGCAGTTCTTC

v_call: TRBV27
clone_size: -
d_call: TRBD2
j_call: TRBJ2-5
cdr3_aa: CASSLSRAPIGSGSTPKGTQYF
cdr3_nt: TGTGCCAGCAGTTTAAGCCGCGCCCCCATTGGTAGCGGGAGTACCCCAAAGGGGACCCAGTACTTC

v_call: TRBV12-3/TRBV12-4
clone_size: few
d_call: -
j_call: TRBJ1-2
cdr3_aa: CASSPGGASAGYTF
cdr3_nt: TGTGCCAGCAGCCCCGGGGGGGCGTCTGCCGGCTACACCTTC

v_call: TRBV12-3/TRBV12-4
clone_size: few
d_call: -
j_call: TRBJ2-1
cdr3_aa: CASSLGVFAPKGQFF
cdr3_nt: TGTGCCAGCAGCCTGGGGGTATTCGCCCCCAAGGGGCAGTTCTTC

v_call: TRBV20-1
clone_size: many
d_call: -
j_call: TRBJ2-1
cdr3_aa: CSAPRRGAGNEQFF
cdr3_nt: TGCAGTGCTCCTCGTCGAGGGGCTGGCAATGAGCAGTTCTTC

v_call: TRBV7-6
clone_size: few
d_call: -
j_call: TRBJ2-3
cdr3_aa: CASSKIVSGADTQYF
cdr3_nt: TGTGCCAGCAGCAAAATCGTCTCGGGAGCAGATACGCAGTATTTT

v_call: TRBV12-3/TRBV12-4
clone_size: few
d_call: -
j_call: TRBJ2-2
cdr3_aa: CASSLGILNTGELFF
cdr3_nt: TGTGCCAGCAGTTTGGGTATATTGAACACCGGGGAGCTGTTTTTT

v_call: TRBV5-1
clone_size: few
d_call: -
j_call: TRBJ2-7
cdr3_aa: CASSSQPSSYEQYF
cdr3_nt: TGCGCCAGCAGCTCCCAGCCTAGCTCCTACGAGCAGTACTTC

v_call: TRBV20-1
clone_size: few
d_call: -
j_call: TRBJ2-3
cdr3_aa: CSATHFGTSTDTQYF
cdr3_nt: TGCAGTGCTACTCATTTCGGGACTAGCACAGATACGCAGTATTTT

v_call: TRBV7-9
clone_size: -
d_call: -
j_call: TRBJ2-2
cdr3_aa: CASSFDRHAGELFF
cdr3_nt: TGTGCCAGCAGTTTTGACAGACACGCCGGGGAGCTGTTTTTT

v_call: TRBV6-1
clone_size: -
d_call: -
j_call: TRBJ1-5
cdr3_aa: CASSNTGAGSNQPQHF
cdr3_nt: TGTGCCAGCAGCAACACTGGGGCAGGGAGCAATCAGCCCCAGCATTTT

v_call: TRBV18
clone_size: -
d_call: TRBD2
j_call: TRBJ2-2
cdr3_aa: CASSPAGLAGFTGELFF
cdr3_nt: TGTGCCAGCTCACCGGCAGGACTAGCGGGTTTCACCGGGGAGCTGTTTTTT

v_call: TRBV7-2
clone_size: -
d_call: TRBD2
j_call: TRBJ2-7
cdr3_aa: CASSDGTSRSYEQYF
cdr3_nt: TGTGCCAGCAGCGACGGGACTAGCCGATCCTACGAGCAGTACTTC

v_call: TRBV24-1
clone_size: -
d_call: -
j_call: TRBJ2-5
cdr3_aa: CATSDIAGSGTQYF
cdr3_nt: TGTGCCACCAGTGACATCGCAGGGTCGGGGACCCAGTACTTC

v_call: TRBV28
clone_size: -
d_call: TRBD1
j_call: TRBJ1-4
cdr3_aa: CASSNLRGRDEKLFF
cdr3_nt: TGTGCCAGCAGTAACCTCAGGGGGCGAGATGAAAAACTGTTTTTT

v_call: TRBV6-1
clone_size: many
d_call: -
j_call: TRBJ2-7
cdr3_aa: CASSSSAGYEQYF
cdr3_nt: TGTGCCAGCAGTTCCTCTGCCGGCTACGAGCAGTACTTC

v_call: TRBV24-1
clone_size: few
d_call: -
j_call: TRBJ1-5
cdr3_aa: CATSDSSRAVNSNQPQHF
cdr3_nt: TGTGCCACCAGTGACTCCTCCAGGGCGGTGAATAGCAATCAGCCCCAGCATTTT

v_call: TRBV27
clone_size: -
d_call: -
j_call: TRBJ2-7
cdr3_aa: CASSSTGTPYGQYF
cdr3_nt: TGTGCCAGCAGTTCCACCGGGACCCCGTACGGGCAGTACTTC

v_call: TRBV6-5
clone_size: few
d_call: -
j_call: TRBJ1-1
cdr3_aa: CASSYELLNTGAFF
cdr3_nt: TGTGCCAGCAGTTACGAACTACTGAACACTGGAGCTTTCTTT

v_call: TRBV5-6
clone_size: many
d_call: TRBD1
j_call: TRBJ2-7
cdr3_aa: CASSRDRGHEQYF
cdr3_nt: TGTGCCAGCAGCCGGGACAGGGGACACGAGCAGTACTTC

v_call: TRBV7-8
clone_size: many
d_call: -
j_call: TRBJ2-7
cdr3_aa: CASSLVVEGYEQYF
cdr3_nt: TGTGCCAGCAGCTTAGTTGTTGAGGGCTACGAGCAGTACTTC

v_call: TRBV19
clone_size: -
d_call: -
j_call: TRBJ1-5
cdr3_aa: CASRTRGGNQPQHF
cdr3_nt: TGTGCCAGTAGGACTCGCGGGGGCAATCAGCCCCAGCATTTT

v_call: TRBV5-1
clone_size: many
d_call: TRBD1
j_call: TRBJ1-1
cdr3_aa: CASSLGDRGRTAEAFF
cdr3_nt: TGCGCCAGCAGCTTGGGGGACAGGGGGAGAACAGCTGAAGCTTTCTTT

v_call: TRBV11-2
clone_size: -
d_call: TRBD2
j_call: TRBJ2-1
cdr3_aa: CASSGLAGRARNEQFF
cdr3_nt: TGTGCCAGCAGCGGACTAGCGGGAAGGGCGCGCAATGAGCAGTTCTTC